The present T cell receptor (beta chain) was sequenced within a study of blood T cell repertoires in COVID-19. Study context: The samples span acute and convalescent COVID-19 from the United States, Italy and Spain. T cells, B-cell-depleted T cells, or PBMCs provided the cDNA or gDNA that served as material.

The study assigned cohorts using participant-reported clinical history. Original processing methods: The assay estimated nucleated cells by amplifying reference gene primers. Some clones are missing from TCRdb's copy, which holds only in-frame ones; the method was immunoSEQ multiplex PCR. The V and J calls and the clone size are those of that table, but D and trimming were determined from the DNA. The table has under 200,000 clones, 70% to 85% seen once; the top ten hold around 5.5%. Germline V lookup: CDR1 LGHDT, CDR2 YNNKEL (reference sequence). The CDR3 spans 15 residues. V lost 0 bases to trimming and J lost 6 bases, with 12 bases between them.

This clonotype was sampled from a woman aged 60-75 years with acute COVID-19. This chain uses TRBV3-1 (or the pseudogene TRBV3-2) with TRBJ1-5; D is uncertain. Sequenced: PBMCs or T cells enriched from blood (not recorded which). This CDR3 reads CASSQDTYATQPQHF. The CDR3, as DNA: TGTGCCAGCAGCCAAGATACGTACGCTACTCAGCCCCAGCATTTT.